This note documents a single T cell receptor (beta chain) sequence. The antigen is unknown. The entry originates in a study of T cells in localized non-small cell lung cancer. General study results and limits: Because sequencing included only one region (of the tumor), heterogeneity remains possible. Among blood samples, higher T cell density accompanied longer overall survival. In adjacent lung, a median approximately 60 of the top 100 tumor clones were found. There was higher T cell clonality in uninvolved adjacent lung than in tumor, and it was highest there.

Some clones are missing from TCRdb's copy, which holds only in-frame ones; the method was immunoSEQ multiplex PCR. The table records some 50,000 clones, 81% of them present only once. This sequence originates from a man aged 40 to 70 with stage III lung adenocarcinoma. This specimen consisted of peripheral blood mononuclear cells, obtained before any cancer treatment.

The CDR3 loop is CASSLSTGVTEAFF. The CDR3, as DNA: TGTGCCAGCAGCTTATCTACAGGGGTTACTGAAGCTTTCTTT. The gene calls are TRBV7-6 and TRBJ1-1; 7 bases match TRBD1. The CDR3 runs 14 residues. V trimming: 2 bases; J trimming: 5 bases; junction bases outside the gene matches: 5. CDR1 is SGHVS and CDR2 is FNYEAQ in the germline V gene.